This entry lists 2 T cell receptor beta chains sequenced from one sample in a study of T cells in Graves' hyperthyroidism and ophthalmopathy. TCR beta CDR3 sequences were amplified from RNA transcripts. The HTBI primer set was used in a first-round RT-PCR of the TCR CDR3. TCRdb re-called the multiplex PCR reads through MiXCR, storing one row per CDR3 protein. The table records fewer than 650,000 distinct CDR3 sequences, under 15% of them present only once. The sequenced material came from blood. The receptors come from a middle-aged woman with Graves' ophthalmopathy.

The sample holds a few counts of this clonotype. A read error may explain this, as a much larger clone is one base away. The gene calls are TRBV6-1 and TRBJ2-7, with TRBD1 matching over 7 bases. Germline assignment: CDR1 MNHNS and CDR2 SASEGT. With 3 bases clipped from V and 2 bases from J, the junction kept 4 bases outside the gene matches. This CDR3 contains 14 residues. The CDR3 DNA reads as TGTGCCAGCAGTGACCACAGGGGAGCCTACGAGCAGTACTTC. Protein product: CASSDHRGAYEQYF.

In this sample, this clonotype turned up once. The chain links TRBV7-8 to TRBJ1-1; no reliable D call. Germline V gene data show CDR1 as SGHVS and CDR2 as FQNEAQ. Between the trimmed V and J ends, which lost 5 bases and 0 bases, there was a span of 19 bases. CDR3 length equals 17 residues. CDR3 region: CASSPRREIYMNTEAFF. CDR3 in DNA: TGTGCCAGCAGCCCCCGTAGGGAGATTTACATGAACACTGAAGCTTTCTTT.